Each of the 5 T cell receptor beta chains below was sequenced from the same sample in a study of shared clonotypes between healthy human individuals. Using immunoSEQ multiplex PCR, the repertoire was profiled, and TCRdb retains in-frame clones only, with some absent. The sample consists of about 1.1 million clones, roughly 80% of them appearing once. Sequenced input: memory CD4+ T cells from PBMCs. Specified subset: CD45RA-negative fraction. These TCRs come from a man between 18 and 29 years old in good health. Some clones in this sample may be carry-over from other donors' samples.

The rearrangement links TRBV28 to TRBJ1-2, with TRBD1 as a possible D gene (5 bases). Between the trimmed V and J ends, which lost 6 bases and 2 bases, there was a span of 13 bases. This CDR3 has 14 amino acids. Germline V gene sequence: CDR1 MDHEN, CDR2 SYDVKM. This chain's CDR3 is CASRAPAGNYGYTF. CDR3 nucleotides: TGTGCCAGCAGGGCCCCAGCAGGGAACTATGGCTACACCTTC.

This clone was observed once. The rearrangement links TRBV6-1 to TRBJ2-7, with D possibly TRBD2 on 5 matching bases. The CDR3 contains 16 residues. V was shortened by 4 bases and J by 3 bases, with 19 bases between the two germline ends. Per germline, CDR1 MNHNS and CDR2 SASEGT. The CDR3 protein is CASSASSGSSIYEQYF. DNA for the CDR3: TGTGCCAGCAGTGCTTCCTCCGGCTCTAGCATCTACGAGCAGTACTTC.

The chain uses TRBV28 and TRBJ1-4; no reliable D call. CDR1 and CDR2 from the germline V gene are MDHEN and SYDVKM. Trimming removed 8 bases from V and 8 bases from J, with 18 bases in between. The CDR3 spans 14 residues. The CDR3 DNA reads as TGTGCCAGCCCATGCCGGGAGGTTACCGAAAAACTGTTTTTT. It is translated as CASPCREVTEKLFF.

CDR3 amino acids: CAIRAGTGADTQYF. The CDR3, as DNA: TGTGCCATCAGGGCCGGGACAGGGGCAGATACGCAGTATTTT. The genes are TRBV10-3 and TRBJ2-3, with TRBD1 identical over 10 bases. Germline-derived CDR1 and CDR2 are ENHRY and SYGVKD. The CDR3 runs 14 residues. J lost 4 bases, V lost 6 bases, and 4 bases had no gene match.

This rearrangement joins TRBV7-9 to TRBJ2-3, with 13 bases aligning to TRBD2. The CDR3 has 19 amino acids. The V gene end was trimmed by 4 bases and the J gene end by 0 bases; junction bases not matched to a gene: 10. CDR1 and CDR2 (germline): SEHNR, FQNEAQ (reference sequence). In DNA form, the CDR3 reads TGTGCCAGCAGCTCCCGACTAGCGGGAGGAATTCTTAGCACAGATACGCAGTATTTT. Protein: CASSSRLAGGILSTDTQYF. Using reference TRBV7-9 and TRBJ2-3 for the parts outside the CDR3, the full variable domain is DTGVSQNPRHKITKRGQNVTFRCDPISEHNRLYWYRQTLGQGPEFLTYFQNEAQLEKSRLLSDRFSAERPKGSFSTLEIQRTEQGDSAMYLCASSSRLAGGILSTDTQYFGPGTRLTVL.